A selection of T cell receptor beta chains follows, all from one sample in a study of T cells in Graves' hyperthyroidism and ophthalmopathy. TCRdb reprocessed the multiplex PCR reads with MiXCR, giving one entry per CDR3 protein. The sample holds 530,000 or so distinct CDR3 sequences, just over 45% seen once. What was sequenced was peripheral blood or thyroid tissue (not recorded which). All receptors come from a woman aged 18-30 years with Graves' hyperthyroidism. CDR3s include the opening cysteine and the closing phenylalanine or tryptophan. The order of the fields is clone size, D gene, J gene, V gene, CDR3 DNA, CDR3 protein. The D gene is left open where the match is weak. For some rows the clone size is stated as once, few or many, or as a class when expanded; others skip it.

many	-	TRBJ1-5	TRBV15	TGTGCCACCAGCCCGACTGAAGACCAGGGACCGAATCAGCCCCAGCATTTT	CATSPTEDQGPNQPQHF
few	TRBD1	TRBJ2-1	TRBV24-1	TGTGCCACCAGTGATTTAGGGCAGGGGGCACGCAATGAGCAGTTCTTC	CATSDLGQGARNEQFF
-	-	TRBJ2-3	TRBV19	TGTGCCAGTAGTTGGACTCTAGGTTGGGAATATACGCAGTATTTT	CASSWTLGWEYTQYF
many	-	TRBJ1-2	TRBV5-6	TGTGCCAGCAGCTTGCCAAATCCTAACTATGGCTACACCTTC	CASSLPNPNYGYTF
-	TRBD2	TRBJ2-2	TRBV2	TGTGCCAGCCGGACTAGCGGTCCCACCGGGGAGCTGTTTTTT	CASRTSGPTGELFF
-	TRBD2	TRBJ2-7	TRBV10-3	TGTGCCATCAGTGAGCCTAGCGGGAGTATTTACGAGCAGTACTTC	CAISEPSGSIYEQYF
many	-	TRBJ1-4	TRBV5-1	TGCGCCAGCAGCTCGACAGGCTCGTCGGAAAAACTGTTTTTT	CASSSTGSSEKLFF
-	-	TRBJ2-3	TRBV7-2	TGTGCCAGCAGCTTAGTTTGGGGATCCACAGATACGCAGTATTTT	CASSLVWGSTDTQYF
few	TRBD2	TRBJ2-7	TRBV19	TGTGCCAGTAGTCGTTTAGCGGGAGTAAGCAACGAGCAGTACTTC	CASSRLAGVSNEQYF
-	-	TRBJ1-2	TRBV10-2	TGCGTCCAACACAGTGATTTCTATGGCTACACCTTC	CVQHSDFYGYTF
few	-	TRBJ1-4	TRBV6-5	TGTGCCAGCAGTTCTCCCCCGGCAGCAACTAATGAAAAACTGTTTTTT	CASSSPPAATNEKLFF
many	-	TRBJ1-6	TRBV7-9	TGTGCCAGCAGCTTAGGACACGGAGCGGGTAATTCACCCCTCCACTTT	CASSLGHGAGNSPLHF
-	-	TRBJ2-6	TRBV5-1	TGTGCCAGCATGGAGGGTAGCGGGGCCAACGTCCTGACTTTC	CASMEGSGANVLTF
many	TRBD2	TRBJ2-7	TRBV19	TGTGCCAGTAGTGCATCTAGCGGGTGGACCTACGAGCAGTACTTC	CASSASSGWTYEQYF
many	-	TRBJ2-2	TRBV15	TGTGCCACCAGCAGATCACCCGGGACCCACACCGGGGAGCTGTTTTTT	CATSRSPGTHTGELFF
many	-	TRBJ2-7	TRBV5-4	TGTGCCAGCAGCTTGGCGGGGACCACCTACGAGCAGTACTTC	CASSLAGTTYEQYF
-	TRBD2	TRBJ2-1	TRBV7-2	TGTGCCAGCAGCTTAAATCTGGGGACTAGCGGGAGAGGTGAGCAGTTCTTC	CASSLNLGTSGRGEQFF
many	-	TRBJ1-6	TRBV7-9	TGTGCCAGCAGCAAGACGGAAAATTCACCCCTCCACTTT	CASSKTENSPLHF
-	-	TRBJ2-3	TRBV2	TGTGCCAGCAGACGGGACTTCCGTATGTCAGATACGCAGTATTTT	CASRRDFRMSDTQYF
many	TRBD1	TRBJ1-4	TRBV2	TGTGCCAGCAGACCGGGACAGATAGCAACTAATGAAAAACTGTTTTTT	CASRPGQIATNEKLFF
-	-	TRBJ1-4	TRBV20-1	TGCAGTGCTATGGCAGGTCCCACCTACAATGAAAAACTGTTTTTT	CSAMAGPTYNEKLFF
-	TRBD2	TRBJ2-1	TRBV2	TGTGCCAGCAGTATGCTAGCGGGAGCCAATGAGCAGTTCTTC	CASSMLAGANEQFF
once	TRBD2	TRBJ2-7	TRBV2	TGTGCCAGCAGTTACCGCCCGACAACTAGCGGGAGTGAATACGAGCAGTACTTC	CASSYRPTTSGSEYEQYF
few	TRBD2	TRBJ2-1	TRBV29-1	TGCAGCGTTAGGGAGGCTAGCGGGAGAAATGAGCAGTTCTTC	CSVREASGRNEQFF
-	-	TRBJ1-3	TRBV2	TGTGCCAGCAGTGAGGGACTAGCGGGAGACACCATATATTTT	CASSEGLAGDTIYF
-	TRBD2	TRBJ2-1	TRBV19	TGTGCCAGTAGTGTGCTCGGGACTAGCGGGCGGTATGAGCAGTTCTTC	CASSVLGTSGRYEQFF
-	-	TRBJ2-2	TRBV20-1	TGCAGTGCGGAAGACGGCCCCTCCTACAATGAGCAGTTCTTT	CSAEDGPSYNEQFF
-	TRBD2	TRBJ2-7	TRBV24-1	TGTGCCACCAGTGATCCCGGTAGCGGGAGAAACTTC	CATSDPGSGRNF
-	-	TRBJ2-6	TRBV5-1	TGCGCCAGCAGCTGGAGGGGGGGCGCTGCTCCTGGGGCCAACGTCCTGACTTTC	CASSWRGGAAPGANVLTF
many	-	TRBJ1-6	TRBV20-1	TGCAGTGCTAGAGATCGGTATGGGGGGAGAATTATTAATTCACCCCTCCACTTT	CSARDRYGGRIINSPLHF
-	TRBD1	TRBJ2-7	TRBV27	TGTGCCAGCCGCAAGGGACAGACTACCTACGAGCAGTACTTC	CASRKGQTTYEQYF
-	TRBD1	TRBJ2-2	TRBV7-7	TGTGCCAGCAGCTTAGACAGGGGGCGGAACACCGGGGAGCCGTTTTTT	CASSLDRGRNTGEPFF